The present TCR beta chain was sequenced within a study of blood T cell repertoires in COVID-19. Study summary: Specimens from acute and convalescent COVID-19 originated in the United States, Italy and Spain. T cells, B-cell-depleted T cells, or PBMCs supplied cDNA or gDNA.

Methods used by the authors: For nucleated cells, counts were estimated from reference gene primer amplification. TCRdb's copy holds only in-frame clones and misses some; the assay was immunoSEQ multiplex PCR. For V, J and clone size, that table is used; D and trimming come from the DNA. Found here are around 200,000 clones, over 75% of them singletons; the top ten hold more than 3%. This CDR3 has 19 amino acids. Per the germline V gene, CDR1 is LNHNV and CDR2 is YYDKDF (reference sequence). V lost 0 bases, J lost 0 bases, and 6 bases stayed unmatched. The origin of this receptor is a man aged 55 to 69 with acute or convalescent COVID-19. Sequencing was performed on peripheral blood. The chain is built from TRBV15 and TRBJ2-3, with 13 bases lining up with TRBD2. CDR3 region: CATSRDGLAGAYSTDTQYF. In DNA form, the CDR3 reads TGTGCCACCAGCAGAGACGGACTAGCGGGAGCGTATAGCACAGATACGCAGTATTTT.